This T cell receptor (beta chain) was sequenced for a study of identical twins. TCRdb used MiXCR to reprocess the 5' RACE reads, holding one entry per CDR3 protein. This table holds approximately 590,000 distinct CDR3 sequences, around 9.6% found once. Study conclusions and caveats: With beta out-of-frame sequences, excess sharing by twins was weaker. Out-of-frame alpha sequences shared by twins showed excess low generation probability.

At least ten counts were recorded for this clonotype. Its antigen is unidentified. The CDR3 is 15 amino acids. After removal of 3 bases from V and 4 bases from J, the junction contained 8 bases not matched to a gene. The germline gives CDR1 SNHLY, CDR2 FYNNEI. The same data also contributed to another study, on yellow fever vaccine responses in identical twins.

Sequencing was done on a sample of PBMCs. The V and J genes are TRBV2 and TRBJ2-7, with 8 bases lining up with TRBD1. The receptor was isolated from a young woman in good health. CDR3 region: CASSEATGGPYEQYF. In DNA form, the CDR3 reads TGTGCCAGCAGTGAGGCTACAGGGGGTCCTTACGAGCAGTACTTC. Full variable domain (rest looked up from reference TRBV2 and TRBJ2-7): EPEVTQTPSHQVTQMGQEVILRCVPISNHLYFYWYRQILGQKVEFLVSFYNNEISEKSEIFDDQFSVERPDGSNFTLKIRSTKLEDSAMYFCASSEATGGPYEQYFGPGTRLTVT.